The text below deals with one T cell receptor beta chain. The antigen is unknown. Per germline, CDR1 KGHSH and CDR2 LQKENI. The V and J ends lost 3 bases and 0 bases respectively, with 14 bases between them. This CDR3 comprises 16 residues. The entry originates in a study of T cells in localized non-small cell lung cancer. Study results and caveats: Sequencing, confined to only one tumor region, leaves heterogeneity possible.

Profiling relied on immunoSEQ multiplex PCR, and the TCRdb table lists in-frame clones only, not all of them. In the table there are over 3,500 clones, more than 85% of which are singletons. This chain connects TRBV18 to TRBJ1-2; D not resolved. This sequence originates from a woman aged 35 to 70 with stage I lung adenocarcinoma. The sample in question was peripheral blood, obtained before any cancer treatment. CDR3 loop: CASSPSDRRSNYGYTF. CDR3 coding DNA: TGTGCCAGCTCACCTTCGGATCGAAGGTCTAACTATGGCTACACCTTC.